A single sample is the source of the 21 T cell receptor beta chains below, sequenced in a study of blood T cell repertoires in COVID-19. The repertoire was sequenced with immunoSEQ multiplex PCR; TCRdb's copy has only in-frame clones and lacks some. Of some 140,000 clones in the sample, about 80% were seen once. The sequencing sample was made of peripheral blood. The receptors were gathered from a woman between 55 and 75 years old with acute or convalescent COVID-19.

The J gene is TRBJ2-2, the V gene TRBV7-2; 13 bases are shared with TRBD2. Germline lookup yields CDR1 SGHTA and CDR2 FQGNSA. J gave up 7 bases and V 5 bases, and 13 bases lay outside the gene matches. The CDR3 is 18 residues long. CDR3 bases: TGTGCCAGCAGCCCGCTAGGACTAGCGGGGGCCAAGGGCGGGGAGCTGTTTTTT. It specifies CASSPLGLAGAKGGELFF.

This chain uses TRBV5-1 with TRBJ1-6, with TRBD1 matching over 7 bases. The CDR3 runs 14 residues. Germline V gene sequence: CDR1 SGHRS, CDR2 YFSETQ. The V gene end was trimmed by 4 bases and the J gene end by 7 bases; junction bases not matched to a gene: 5. CDR3 protein: CASSRDRINSPLHF. DNA of the CDR3: TGCGCCAGCAGCAGGGACAGAATAAATTCACCCCTCCACTTT.

In the case of this clone: At one boundary the junction diverges from the germline segment, which might be a read error. V is TRBV30 and J is TRBJ1-5, with 9 bases matching TRBD1. The CDR3 spans 15 residues. The V gene's germline CDR1 is GTSNPN and CDR2 SVGIG (reference sequence). The CDR3 is CAWSKTTGGNQPQHF. The CDR3 DNA reads as TGTGCCTGGAGTAAGACCACAGGGGGCAACCAGCCCCAGCATTTT.

CDR3 loop: CAWSTGTGINYGYTF. The DNA for the CDR3 is TGTGCCTGGAGTACAGGGACAGGGATTAACTATGGCTACACCTTC. The V call is TRBV30, the J call TRBJ1-2; 9 bases agree with TRBD1. The germline V gene encodes CDR1 GTSNPN and CDR2 SVGIG (reference sequence). The CDR3 consists of 15 residues. Germline trimming cut 2 bases from V and 1 base from J; bases unmatched to any gene: 5.

The chain has TRBV6-5 and TRBJ2-7, with 11 nucleotides matching TRBD1. The V gene's germline CDR1 is MNHEY and CDR2 SVGAGI. Trimming took 5 bases from V and 3 from J; bases not matched to a gene: 6. This CDR3 region has 15 residues. CDR3 amino acids: CASSQTGTGGYEQYV. Written as DNA, the CDR3 is TGTGCCAGCAGTCAAACCGGGACAGGGGGCTACGAGCAGTACGTC.

V usage is TRBV6-5 and J usage is TRBJ1-5; a possible D gene is TRBD1 (6 bases). Looked up from germline, CDR1 is MNHEY and CDR2 is SVGAGI. Trimming pared 5 bases from V and 7 bases from J, leaving 18 bases between. The CDR3 is made up of 15 amino acids. CDR3 in DNA: TGTGCCAGCAGTACCTCTTCGGGGGGCGGACAGCCCCAGCATTTT. This encodes CASSTSSGGGQPQHF.

This clone was detected only once. V and J are TRBV18 and TRBJ2-3; 10 bases match TRBD2. This CDR3 is built from 16 residues. Germline V gene data show CDR1 as KGHSH and CDR2 as LQKENI. The J segment lost 3 bases and the V segment lost 3 bases, leaving 6 bases of the junction unmatched. CDR3 in DNA: TGTGCCAGCTCACCTCAGGGACTAGCGAATACAGATACGCAGTATTTT. Residues: CASSPQGLANTDTQYF.

The chain employs TRBV11-2 and TRBJ2-1; D may be TRBD1 (5 bases). CDR1 is SGHAT and CDR2 is FQNNGV in the germline V gene. Trimming took 1 base from V and 7 from J, leaving 11 bases between them. This CDR3 region has 14 residues. For the CDR3, the DNA is TGTGCCAGCAGCTTAGTTTTTCAGGGAAATGAGCAGTTCTTC. It yields the protein CASSLVFQGNEQFF.

This clone has just a few counts. The chain recombines TRBV21-1 with TRBJ1-2. TRBV21-1 is tagged as a pseudogene. CDR3 length equals 12 residues. CDR3 bases: TGTGCCAGCAGCAAAGCGCGTGGTAATAACACCTTC. Translation gives CASSKARGNNTF.

The chain links TRBV9 to TRBJ2-2; 7 nucleotides match TRBD1. V lost 2 bases and J lost 4; bases outside the gene matches: 8. Germline assignment: CDR1 SGDLS and CDR2 YYNGEE. The CDR3 sequence is 16 residues long. In DNA form, the CDR3 reads TGTGCCAGCAGCGTCTTTGAGGGGGCCGGCACCGGGGAGCTGTTTTTT. It is translated as CASSVFEGAGTGELFF.

This clone came up once. The chain employs TRBV14 and TRBJ1-2; 7 nucleotides line up with TRBD1. Germline lookup yields CDR1 SGHDN and CDR2 FVKESK. The CDR3 has 14 amino acids. Trimming cost V 3 bases and J 7 bases; bases outside gene matches: 8. This CDR3 is CASSHFEGAGGYTF. CDR3 bases: TGTGCCAGCAGCCATTTTGAGGGGGCCGGTGGCTACACCTTC.

As concerns this clone: Other DNA sequences in this specimen translate into the identical CDR3. The chain links TRBV7-9 to TRBJ1-2; a possible D gene is TRBD1 (5 bases). Germline V gives CDR1 SEHNR, CDR2 FQNEAQ (reference sequence). This CDR3 comprises 13 residues. V lost 1 base and J 4 bases, leaving 7 bases between the germline ends. The CDR3 sequence is CASSLGQGYGYTF. CDR3 nucleotide sequence: TGTGCCAGCAGCTTAGGGCAGGGCTATGGCTACACCTTC.

The CDR3 loop is CASSTTGGYGYTF. In DNA, the CDR3 is TGTGCCAGCAGCACGACAGGGGGTTATGGCTACACCTTC. The J gene is TRBJ1-2, the V gene TRBV7-3; 9 nucleotides agree with TRBD1. CDR3 length equals 13 residues. Germline V gives CDR1 SGHTA, CDR2 FQGTGA. The junction had 3 bases not matched to a gene; V was cut back by 5 bases and J by 5 bases.

J is TRBJ1-4 and V is TRBV4-1; D gene uncertain. V gave up 0 bases and J gave up 7 bases, with 6 bases separating them. The CDR3 consists of 13 residues. CDR1 is MGHRA and CDR2 is YSYEKL in the germline V gene. CDR3 loop: CASSQDRTEKLFF. The CDR3 nucleotides read TGCGCCAGCAGCCAAGACAGAACTGAAAAACTGTTTTTT.

As DNA, the CDR3 is TGTGCCAGCAGTTCTACAGGGAAAGGGGAGCTGTTTTTT. As protein: CASSSTGKGELFF. The chain couples TRBV27 to TRBJ2-2, with D perhaps TRBD1 (6 bases). The CDR3 is 13 amino acids. Germline V gene sequence: CDR1 MNHEY, CDR2 SMNVEV (reference sequence). Trimming took off 4 bases at V and 8 bases at J, with 11 bases between the two ends.

J is TRBJ1-1 and V is TRBV5-5; 7 bases align to TRBD1. The CDR3 runs 15 residues. Germline V gene sequence: CDR1 SGHKS, CDR2 YYEKEE (reference sequence). With V trimmed by 2 bases and J by 4 bases, 8 bases remained unmatched. The CDR3 DNA is TGTGCCAGCAGCTTCACAGGGGCCATGAGCACTGAAGCTTTCTTT. Translated, it gives CASSFTGAMSTEAFF.

The genes are TRBV3-1 (or the pseudogene TRBV3-2) and TRBJ2-7; 8 nucleotides match TRBD2. With V trimmed by 0 bases and J by 3 bases, 4 bases remained unmatched. This CDR3 has 15 amino acids. Per the germline V gene, CDR1 is LGHDT and CDR2 is YNNKEL (reference sequence). As DNA, the CDR3 is TGTGCCAGCAGCCAAGAAACCGCGGGGGGCTACGAGCAGTACTTC. This codes for CASSQETAGGYEQYF.

The chain couples TRBV10-3 to TRBJ1-5; tentatively, D is TRBD1 (5 bases). V was clipped by 0 bases and J by 0 bases, with 9 bases between them. Germline assignment: CDR1 ENHRY and CDR2 SYGVKD. The CDR3 runs to 16 residues. CDR3 sequence (DNA): TGTGCCATCAGTGAGTCGGGGGGGGTTAGCAATCAGCCCCAGCATTTT. As protein: CAISESGGVSNQPQHF.

Here the CDR3 reads CASSYSPGVGEAFF. The CDR3 coding sequence is TGTGCCAGCAGTTACTCTCCAGGGGTCGGTGAAGCTTTCTTT. J is TRBJ1-1 and V is TRBV6-6, with D tentatively TRBD1 (6 bases). V was shortened by 0 bases and J by 7 bases, with 12 bases between the two germline ends. Germline CDR1 is MNHNY and CDR2 is SVGAGI (reference sequence). The CDR3 totals 14 residues.

V usage is TRBV4-2 and J usage is TRBJ2-7; TRBD2 might be the D (6 bases). The CDR3 runs to 15 residues. V was pared by 4 bases and J by 0 bases, with 13 bases between. The germline V gene has CDR1 LGHNA and CDR2 YNFKEQ. CDR3 coding DNA: TGTGCCAGCAGCCGGTCTGGGGGGAGCTCCTACGAGCAGTACTTC. It is translated as CASSRSGGSSYEQYF.

CDR3 sequence: CASSGRGEKLFF. The CDR3 DNA reads TGTGCCAGCAGCGGGAGGGGGGAAAAACTGTTTTTT. V and J are TRBV21-1 and TRBJ1-4. TRBV21-1 is assigned pseudogene status. CDR3 length: 12 residues.